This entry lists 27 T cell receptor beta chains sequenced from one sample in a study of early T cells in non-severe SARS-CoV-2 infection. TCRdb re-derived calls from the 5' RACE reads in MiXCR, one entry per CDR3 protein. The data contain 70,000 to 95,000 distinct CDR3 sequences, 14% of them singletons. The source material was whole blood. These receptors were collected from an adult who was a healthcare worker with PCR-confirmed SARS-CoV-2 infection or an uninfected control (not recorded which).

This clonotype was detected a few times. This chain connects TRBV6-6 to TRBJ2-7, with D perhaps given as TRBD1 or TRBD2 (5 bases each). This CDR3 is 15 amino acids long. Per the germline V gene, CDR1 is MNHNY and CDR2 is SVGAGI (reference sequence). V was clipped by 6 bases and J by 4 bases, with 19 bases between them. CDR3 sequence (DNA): TGTGCCAGCAGCCCCGTGACCGGGACCTTATACGAGCAGTACTTC. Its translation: CASSPVTGTLYEQYF.

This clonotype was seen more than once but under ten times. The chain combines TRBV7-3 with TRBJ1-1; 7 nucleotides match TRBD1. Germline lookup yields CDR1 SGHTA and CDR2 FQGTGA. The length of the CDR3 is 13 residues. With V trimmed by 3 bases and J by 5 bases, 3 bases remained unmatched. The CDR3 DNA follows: TGTGCCAGCAGCTTGAACAGGGGTACTGAAGCTTTCTTT. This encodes CASSLNRGTEAFF.

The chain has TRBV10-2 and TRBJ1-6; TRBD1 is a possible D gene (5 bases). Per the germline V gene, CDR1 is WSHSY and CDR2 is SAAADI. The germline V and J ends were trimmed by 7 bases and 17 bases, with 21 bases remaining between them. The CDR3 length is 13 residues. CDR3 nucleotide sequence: TGCGCCAGCACCCCAGAGACCGGGACGGGGATCCACTTT. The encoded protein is CASTPETGTGIHF.

Written as DNA, the CDR3 is TGTGCCAGCAGCCGGGTTGCTGGCAATGAGCAGTTCTTC. It encodes CASSRVAGNEQFF. This rearrangement joins TRBV6-6 to TRBJ2-1; no clear D gene. The germline V gene has CDR1 MNHNY and CDR2 SVGAGI (reference sequence). Trimming took 6 bases from V and 6 from J, leaving 12 bases between them. The CDR3 totals 13 residues.

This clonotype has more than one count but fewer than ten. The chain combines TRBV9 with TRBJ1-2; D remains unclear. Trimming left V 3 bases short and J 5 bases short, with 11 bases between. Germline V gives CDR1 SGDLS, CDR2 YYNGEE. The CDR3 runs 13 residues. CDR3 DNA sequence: TGTGCCAGCAGCGACTCAACTATGTATGGCTACACCTTC. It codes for CASSDSTMYGYTF.

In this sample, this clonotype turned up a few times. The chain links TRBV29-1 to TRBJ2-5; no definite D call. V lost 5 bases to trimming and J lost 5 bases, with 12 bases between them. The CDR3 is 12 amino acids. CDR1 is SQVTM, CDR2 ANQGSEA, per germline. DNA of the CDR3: TGCAGCGTTCCGTCGTTTACGGAGACCCAGTACTTC. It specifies CSVPSFTETQYF.

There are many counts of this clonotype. CDR3 sequence reads: CASSLSSGSTNIQYF. CDR3 sequence (DNA): TGTGCCAGCAGCTTAAGTTCGGGCAGTACAAACATTCAGTACTTC. The chain recombines TRBV7-9 with TRBJ2-4; D not resolved. The V gene lost 2 bases and the J gene lost 6 bases, with 14 bases spanning the gap. In germline, CDR1 is SEHNR, CDR2 FQNEAQ (reference sequence). The length of the CDR3 is 15 residues.

Here the CDR3 reads CATGGAEINTEAFF. Here the CDR3 DNA reads TGTGCCACAGGAGGGGCGGAGATCAACACTGAAGCTTTCTTT. The gene calls are TRBV10-3 and TRBJ1-1; possible D gene TRBD1, 5 bases. CDR3 length: 14 residues. Per germline, CDR1 ENHRY and CDR2 SYGVKD. Trimming removed 10 bases at V and 2 bases at J, with 17 bases between.

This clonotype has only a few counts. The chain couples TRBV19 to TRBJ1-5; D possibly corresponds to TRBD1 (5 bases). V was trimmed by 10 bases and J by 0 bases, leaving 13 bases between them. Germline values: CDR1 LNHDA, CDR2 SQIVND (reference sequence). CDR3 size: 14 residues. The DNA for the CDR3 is TGTGCCACCCGGGGGGGTCCTAGCAATCAGCCCCAGCATTTT. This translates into CATRGGPSNQPQHF. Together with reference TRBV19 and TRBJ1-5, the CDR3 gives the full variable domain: DGGITQSPKYLFRKEGQNVTLSCEQNLNHDAMYWYRQDPGQGLRLIYYSQIVNDFQKGDIAEGYSVSREKKESFPLTVTSAQKNPTAFYLCATRGGPSNQPQHFGDGTRLSIL.

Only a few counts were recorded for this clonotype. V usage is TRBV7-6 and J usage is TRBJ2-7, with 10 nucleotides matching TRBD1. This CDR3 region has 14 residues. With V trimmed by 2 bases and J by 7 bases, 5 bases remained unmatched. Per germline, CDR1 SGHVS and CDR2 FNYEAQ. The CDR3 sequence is CASSLSGQGKEQYF. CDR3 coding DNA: TGTGCCAGCAGCTTATCGGGACAGGGGAAAGAGCAGTACTTC. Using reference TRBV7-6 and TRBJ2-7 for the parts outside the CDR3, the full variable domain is GAGVSQSPRYKVTKRGQDVALRCDPISGHVSLYWYRQALGQGPEFLTYFNYEAQQDKSGLPNDRFSAERPEGSISTLTIQRTEQRDSAMYRCASSLSGQGKEQYFGPGTRLTVT.

The CDR3 loop is CASIGWATYEQYF. CDR3 bases: TGTGCCAGCATTGGCTGGGCAACCTACGAGCAGTACTTC. The genes are TRBV28 and TRBJ2-7; D gene unclear. The length of the CDR3 is 13 residues. Trimming shortened V by 7 bases and J by 2 bases, and 12 bases separated the two germline ends. Germline CDR1 reads MDHEN; CDR2 reads SYDVKM.

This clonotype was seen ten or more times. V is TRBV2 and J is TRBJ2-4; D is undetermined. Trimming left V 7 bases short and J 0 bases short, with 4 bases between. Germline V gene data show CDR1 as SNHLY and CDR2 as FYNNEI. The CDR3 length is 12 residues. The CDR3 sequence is CASNAAKNIQYF. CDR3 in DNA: TGTGCCAGCAATGCAGCCAAAAACATTCAGTACTTC. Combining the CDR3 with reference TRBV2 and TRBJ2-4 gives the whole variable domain EPEVTQTPSHQVTQMGQEVILRCVPISNHLYFYWYRQILGQKVEFLVSFYNNEISEKSEIFDDQFSVERPDGSNFTLKIRSTKLEDSAMYFCASNAAKNIQYFGAGTRLSVL.

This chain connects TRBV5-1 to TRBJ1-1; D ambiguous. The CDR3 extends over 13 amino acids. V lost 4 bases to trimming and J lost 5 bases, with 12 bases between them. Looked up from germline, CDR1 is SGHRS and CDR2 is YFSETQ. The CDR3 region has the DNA TGCGCCAGCAGCATTGAGGTGCGGACTGAAGCTTTCTTT. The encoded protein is CASSIEVRTEAFF.

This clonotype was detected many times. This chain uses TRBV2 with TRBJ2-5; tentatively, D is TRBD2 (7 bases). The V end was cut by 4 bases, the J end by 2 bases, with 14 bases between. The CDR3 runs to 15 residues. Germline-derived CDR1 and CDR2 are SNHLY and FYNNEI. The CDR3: CASSAAGAGQETQYF. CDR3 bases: TGTGCCAGCAGTGCCGCGGGGGCTGGGCAAGAGACCCAGTACTTC.

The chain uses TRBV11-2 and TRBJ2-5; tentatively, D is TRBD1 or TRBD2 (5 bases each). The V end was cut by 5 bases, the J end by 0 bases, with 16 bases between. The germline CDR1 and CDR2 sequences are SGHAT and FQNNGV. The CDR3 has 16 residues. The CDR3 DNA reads TGTGCCAGCAGCCAAGGGACGAAACCCGACCAAGAGACCCAGTACTTC. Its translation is CASSQGTKPDQETQYF.

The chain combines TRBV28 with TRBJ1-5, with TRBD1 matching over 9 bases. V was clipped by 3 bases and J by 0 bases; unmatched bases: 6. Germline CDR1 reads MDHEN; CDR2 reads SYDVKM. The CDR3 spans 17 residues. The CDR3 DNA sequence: TGTGCCAGCAGTTTCCCGGGACAGGGATATAGCAATCAGCCCCAGCATTTT. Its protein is CASSFPGQGYSNQPQHF.

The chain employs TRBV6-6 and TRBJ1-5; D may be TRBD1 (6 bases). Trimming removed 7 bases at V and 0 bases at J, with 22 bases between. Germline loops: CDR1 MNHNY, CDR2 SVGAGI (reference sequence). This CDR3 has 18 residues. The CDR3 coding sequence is TGTGCCAGCACATTCCGGCAGGGGACAACTTATAGCAATCAGCCCCAGCATTTT. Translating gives CASTFRQGTTYSNQPQHF.

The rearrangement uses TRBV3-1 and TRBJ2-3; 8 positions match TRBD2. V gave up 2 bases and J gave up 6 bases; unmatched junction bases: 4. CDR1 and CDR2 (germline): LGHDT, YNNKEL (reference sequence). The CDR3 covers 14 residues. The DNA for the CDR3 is TGTGCCAGCAGCCAACTCCGGGGGGGGGATACGCAGTATTTT. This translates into CASSQLRGGDTQYF.

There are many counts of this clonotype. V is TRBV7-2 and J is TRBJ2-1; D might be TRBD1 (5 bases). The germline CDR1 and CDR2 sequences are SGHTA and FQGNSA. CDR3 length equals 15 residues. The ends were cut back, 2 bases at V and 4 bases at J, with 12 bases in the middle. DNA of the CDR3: TGTGCCAGCAGCTTAACCCAGGGTACTTACAATGAGCAGTTCTTC. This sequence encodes CASSLTQGTYNEQFF.

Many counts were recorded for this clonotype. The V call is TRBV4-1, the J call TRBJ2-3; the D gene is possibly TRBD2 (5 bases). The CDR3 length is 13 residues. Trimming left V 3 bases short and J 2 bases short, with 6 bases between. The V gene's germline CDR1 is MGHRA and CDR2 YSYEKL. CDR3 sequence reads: CASSHGVTDTQYF. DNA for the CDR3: TGCGCCAGCAGCCACGGGGTCACAGATACGCAGTATTTT.

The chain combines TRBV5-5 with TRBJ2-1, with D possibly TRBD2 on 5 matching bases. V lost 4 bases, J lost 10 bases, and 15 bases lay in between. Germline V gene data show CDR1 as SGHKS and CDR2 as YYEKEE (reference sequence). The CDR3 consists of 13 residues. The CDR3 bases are TGTGCCAGCAGCCCCCAAGGCGTAGCGGAGCAGTTCTTC. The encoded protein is CASSPQGVAEQFF.

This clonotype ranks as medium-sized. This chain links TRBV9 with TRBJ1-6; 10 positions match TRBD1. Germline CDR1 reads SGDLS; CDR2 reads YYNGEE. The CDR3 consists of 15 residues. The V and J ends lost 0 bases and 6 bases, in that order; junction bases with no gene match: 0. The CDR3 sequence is CASSVGTGGNSPLHF. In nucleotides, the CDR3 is TGTGCCAGCAGCGTAGGGACAGGGGGTAATTCACCCCTCCACTTT.

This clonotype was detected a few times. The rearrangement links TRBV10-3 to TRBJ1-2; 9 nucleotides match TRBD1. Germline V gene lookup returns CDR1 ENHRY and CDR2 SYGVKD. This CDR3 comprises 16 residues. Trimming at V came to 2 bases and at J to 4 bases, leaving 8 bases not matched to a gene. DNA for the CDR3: TGTGCCATCAGTGAGGGAACAGGGGGCAGGATCTATGGCTACACCTTC. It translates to CAISEGTGGRIYGYTF.

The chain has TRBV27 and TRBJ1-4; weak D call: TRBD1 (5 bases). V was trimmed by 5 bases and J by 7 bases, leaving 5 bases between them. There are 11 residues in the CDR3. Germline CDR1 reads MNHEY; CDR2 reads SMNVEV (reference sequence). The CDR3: CASSQGEKLFF. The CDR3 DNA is TGTGCCAGCAGTCAGGGTGAAAAACTGTTTTTT.

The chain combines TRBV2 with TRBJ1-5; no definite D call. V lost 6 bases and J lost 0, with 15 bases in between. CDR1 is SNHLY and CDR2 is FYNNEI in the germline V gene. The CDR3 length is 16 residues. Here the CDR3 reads CASRRERTNSNQPQHF. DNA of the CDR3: TGTGCCAGCAGGAGGGAGCGAACAAATAGCAATCAGCCCCAGCATTTT.

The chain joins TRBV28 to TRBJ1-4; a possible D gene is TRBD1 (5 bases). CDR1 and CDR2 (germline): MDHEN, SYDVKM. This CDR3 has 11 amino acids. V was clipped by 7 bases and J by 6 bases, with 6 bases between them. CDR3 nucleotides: TGTGCCAGCAAAGGGGATGAAAAACTGTTTTTT. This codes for CASKGDEKLFF. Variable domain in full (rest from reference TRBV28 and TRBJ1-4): DVKVTQSSRYLVKRTGEKVFLECVQDMDHENMFWYRQDPGLGLRLIYFSYDVKMKEKGDIPEGYSVSREKKERFSLILESASTNQTSMYLCASKGDEKLFFGSGTQLSVL.

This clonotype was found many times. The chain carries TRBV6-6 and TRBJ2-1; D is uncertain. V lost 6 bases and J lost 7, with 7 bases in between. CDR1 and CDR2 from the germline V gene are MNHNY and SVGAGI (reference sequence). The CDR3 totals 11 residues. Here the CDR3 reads CASSNGNEQFF. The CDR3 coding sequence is TGTGCCAGCAGCAATGGGAATGAGCAGTTCTTC.